Sequencing of this T cell receptor (beta chain) was carried out in a study of blood T cell repertoires in COVID-19. This CDR3 has 15 amino acids. Germline assignment: CDR1 MNHNY and CDR2 SVGAGI (reference sequence). V shed 6 bases, J shed 1 base, and the junction held 5 bases outside the gene matches. Concerning this clone itself: The sample has other DNA sequences that encode this CDR3 too.

The table came from immunoSEQ multiplex PCR; TCRdb's copy has only in-frame clones and leaves some out. The data show about 140,000 clones, with approximately 84% seen just once and over 2.5% held by the top ten. This clonotype originated in a human donor with acute or convalescent COVID-19. The donor label of this sample is uncertain. The chain uses TRBV6-6 and TRBJ1-5; TRBD1 matches at 8 bases. Sequenced: peripheral blood. This CDR3 reads CASSPTGASNQPQHF. CDR3 DNA: TGTGCCAGCAGCCCGACAGGGGCCAGCAATCAGCCCCAGCATTTT.